One and the same sample provided the 5 T cell receptor beta chains below, sequenced in a study of cytomegalovirus exposure and HLA in healthy donors. The PCR contained 60 Vbeta and 13 Jbeta primers. The data were produced by immunoSEQ multiplex PCR, yet TCRdb's version contains in-frame clones alone and is incomplete. The sample shows 200,000 or so clones, 82% of them seen only once. The specimen was PBMCs. The receptors shown here come from a woman in her forties or fifties in good health and CMV-seropositive.

V usage is TRBV7-8 and J usage is TRBJ1-2, with unresolved D. V was pared by 5 bases and J by 4 bases, with 14 bases between. Germline loops: CDR1 SGHVS, CDR2 FQNEAQ. The CDR3 has 14 residues. Here the CDR3 DNA reads TGTGCCAGCAGCCCTGACACCTATATCTATGGCTACACCTTC. Translated, it gives CASSPDTYIYGYTF.

This rearrangement joins TRBV5-1 to TRBJ2-1, with a weak D call TRBD2 (5 bases). Trimming cost V 4 bases and J 4 bases, with 15 bases left between them. CDR1 is SGHRS, CDR2 YFSETQ, per germline. CDR3 length: 15 amino acids. CDR3 protein: CASSPIGLLYNEQFF. CDR3 coding DNA: TGCGCCAGCAGCCCTATTGGACTCTTATACAATGAGCAGTTCTTC.

As to this clone: At one boundary the junction diverges from the germline segment, which might be a read error. The chain employs TRBV28 and TRBJ2-6; 9 positions agree with TRBD1. The CDR3 consists of 16 residues. The germline V gene has CDR1 MDHEN and CDR2 SYDVKM. DNA of the CDR3: TGTGCCAGCAGAACGACAGGGGGTAGTGGGGCCAACGGCCTGACTTTC. Its protein is CASRTTGGSGANGLTF.

This clone is a singleton in its sample. The CDR3 nucleotides read TGCGCCAGCAGCTTGGCCGGGGGTGGTGGCCAAGAGACCCAGTACTTC. This sequence encodes CASSLAGGGGQETQYF. The rearrangement joins TRBV5-1 to TRBJ2-5; tentative D call: TRBD2 (6 bases). CDR1 and CDR2 from the germline V gene are SGHRS and YFSETQ. The CDR3 loop spans 16 amino acids. V was shortened by 0 bases and J by 1 base, with 13 bases between the two germline ends.

This sequence joins TRBV5-8 and TRBJ1-1, with 10 positions matching TRBD1. Germline V gives CDR1 SGHTS, CDR2 YDEGEE. Germline trimming cut 4 bases from V and 1 base from J; bases unmatched to any gene: 10. The length of the CDR3 is 17 residues. The CDR3 protein is CASSRATGGVGNTEAFF. DNA for the CDR3: TGTGCCAGCAGCAGGGCGACAGGGGGCGTCGGGAACACTGAAGCTTTCTTT.